This T cell receptor beta chain comes out of a study of CD8 T cells in Susac syndrome. Reverse transcription of roughly 0.5 to 1 ug RNA was performed with random hexamers. Across 54 Vbeta and 13 Jbeta, TCR beta CDR3 was amplified with immunoSEQ multiplex PCR. TCRdb itself ran the immunoSEQ multiplex PCR reads through MiXCR, one entry per CDR3 protein. The profile shows roughly 150,000 distinct CDR3 sequences, approximately 93% of them singletons. Concerning this clonotype: One junction end does not reproduce the germline sequence, and a read error may be involved.

In blood CD8+ and CD4+ T cells, TCR beta underwent sequencing. The multiple sclerosis control group comprised treatment-naive patients with stable or active relapsing-remitting disease. Purification of the CD8+ and CD4+ T cells relied on negative isolation, and TEMRA cells underwent FACS enrichment. The CDR3 spans 13 residues. Per the germline V gene, CDR1 is MNHNS and CDR2 is SASEGT. The chain has TRBV6-1 and TRBJ1-1, with a possible D match to TRBD1 (5 bases). This TCR was recovered from a human donor with multiple sclerosis. Sequencing was done on a sample of CD4+ T cells from PBMCs. CDR3 sequence: CASSDPGNAEAFF. CDR3 nucleotides: TGTGCCAGCAGTGATCCAGGGAACGCTGAAGCTTTCTTT.